This T cell receptor (beta chain) was documented in a study of blood T cell repertoires in COVID-19. Study as a whole: Acute and convalescent COVID-19 samples came from the United States, Italy and Spain. The cDNA or gDNA used as material had been derived from T cells, B-cell-depleted T cells, or PBMCs.

The CDR3 has 13 residues. The V gene end was trimmed by 6 bases and the J gene end by 4 bases; junction bases not matched to a gene: 4. As handled by the study authors: Reference gene primer amplification gave estimated nucleated cell counts. Method: immunoSEQ multiplex PCR; TCRdb's copy keeps in-frame clones and lacks some. V and J calls plus clone size are reproduced from that table; the DNA served to infer D and trimming. The sample has hundreds of thousands of clones; about 86% are singletons. The sequenced material came from peripheral blood. The chain is built from TRBV12-3 or TRBV12-4 and TRBJ1-1; 8 bases are a match to TRBD1. The TCR was taken from a woman aged 70-85 years with COVID-19, enrolled during active disease. CDR3 protein: CASSPGGGTEAFF. In DNA form, the CDR3 reads TGTGCCAGCAGCCCAGGGGGCGGCACTGAAGCTTTCTTT.